This TCR beta chain came from a study of STAT3 mutations in large granular lymphocyte leukemia. Study details: Immunosuppressive therapy was given to more than half of T-LGLL patients.

Study outcomes and limitations: Variable sampling intervals and differing treatment regimens complicated linking therapy response to TCR clonal burden changes. At least one immunodominant TCR beta clonotype appeared in every T-cell large granular lymphocyte leukemia patient. In some patients, a small highly pathogenic clone possibly went undetected.

About this clone itself: The antigen remains undetermined.

Germline loops: CDR1 SGHNT, CDR2 YYREEE (reference sequence). The length of the CDR3 is 15 residues. Trimming at V came to 5 bases and at J to 4 bases, leaving 7 bases not matched to a gene. About 40,000 productive templates were obtained per sample on average. Produced via immunoSEQ multiplex PCR; TCRdb's table is partial and in-frame only. The repertoire has under 9,500 clones, 92% of them found once; the top ten carry 55% to 75%. V and J are TRBV5-4 and TRBJ2-1, with 9 bases fitting TRBD1. The source is a man in his fifties or sixties with T-cell large granular lymphocyte leukemia. Some clones in this sample may be carry-over from other donors' samples. The specimen was peripheral blood mononuclear cells. CDR3 nucleotide sequence: TGTGCCAGCAGGTCGACAGGGGGGAGGTACAATGAGCAGTTCTTC. Its translation: CASRSTGGRYNEQFF.